The subject of this entry is one T cell receptor beta chain. What it binds is not known. The protocol was immunoSEQ multiplex PCR, while the TCRdb copy is restricted to in-frame clones and leaves out a portion. The sample yields millions of clones, roughly 94% seen once. This record comes from a study of shared clonotypes between healthy human individuals. Study-wide findings and caveats: Despite large depth, rarefaction showed incomplete sorted-subset sequencing.

Naivety among CD8 cells was defined by CD45RO negativity and positive CCR7 selection, thereby excluding terminally differentiated effector memory CD45RA+ cells. The germline CDR1 and CDR2 sequences are SGHDT and YYEEEE. Trimming cost V 4 bases and J 1 base, with 17 bases left between them. CDR3 size: 16 residues. This chain connects TRBV5-6 to TRBJ2-5; possibly TRBD1 for D (6 bases). This receptor was taken from a man between 18 and 29 years old in good health. The specimen sequenced was naive CD8+ T cells sorted from blood. The CDR3: CASSPSPRTAQETQYF. CDR3 sequence (DNA): TGTGCCAGCAGCCCGTCACCTAGGACAGCCCAAGAGACCCAGTACTTC.